The clone carrying this TCR beta chain was recorded only once. This entry belongs to a study of blood T cells in healthy people across ages. The CDR3 sequence is 14 residues long. The trim removed 7 bases at V and 1 base at J, leaving 3 bases unmatched. Per germline, CDR1 ENHRY and CDR2 SYGVKD. With a J-beta primer mix and a sample-barcoded 5' primer, a second PCR ran roughly 6 to 11 cycles. Each CDR3 protein gets one entry after TCRdb re-called the 5' RACE reads with MiXCR. The sample includes 800,000 or so distinct CDR3 sequences, 46% of them seen just once. The TCR sequence derives from an elderly man in good health. The material sequenced was blood. The rearrangement links TRBV10-3 to TRBJ2-7; 11 bases fit TRBD2. The CDR3 DNA is TGTGCCATCAACGTAGCGGGAGGGTCCTACGAGCAGTACTTC. This gives the protein CAINVAGGSYEQYF.